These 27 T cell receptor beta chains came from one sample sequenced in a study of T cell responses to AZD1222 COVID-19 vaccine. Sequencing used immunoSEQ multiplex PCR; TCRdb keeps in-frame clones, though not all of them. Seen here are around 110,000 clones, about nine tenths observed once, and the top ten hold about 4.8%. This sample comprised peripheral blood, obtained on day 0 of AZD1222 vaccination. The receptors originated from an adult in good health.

The CDR3 coding sequence is TGTGCCAGCAGCCATGTGTTCGCAGGACCTAGGATGGAGACCCAGTACTTC. It translates to CASSHVFAGPRMETQYF. The rearrangement joins TRBV14 to TRBJ2-5; D unresolved. The length of the CDR3 is 17 residues. V was clipped by 3 bases and J by 5 bases, with 22 bases between them. CDR1 is SGHDN and CDR2 is FVKESK in the germline V gene.

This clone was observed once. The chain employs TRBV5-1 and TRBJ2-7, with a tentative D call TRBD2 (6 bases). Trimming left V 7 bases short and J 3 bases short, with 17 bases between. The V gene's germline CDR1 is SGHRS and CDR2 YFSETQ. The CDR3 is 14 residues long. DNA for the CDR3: TGCGCCAGCGGATCCGGGCGTAGCGGCTACGAGCAGTACTTC. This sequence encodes CASGSGRSGYEQYF. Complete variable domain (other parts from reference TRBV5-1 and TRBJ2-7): KAGVTQTPRYLIKTRGQQVTLSCSPISGHRSVSWYQQTPGQGLQFLFEYFSETQRNKGNFPGRFSGRQFSNSRSEMNVSTLELGDSALYLCASGSGRSGYEQYFGPGTRLTVT.

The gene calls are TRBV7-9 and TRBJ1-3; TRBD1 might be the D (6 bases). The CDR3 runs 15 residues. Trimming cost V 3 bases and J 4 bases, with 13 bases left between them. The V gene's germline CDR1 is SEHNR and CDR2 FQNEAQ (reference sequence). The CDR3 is CASSFAGAGGNTIYF. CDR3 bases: TGTGCCAGCAGCTTTGCGGGGGCAGGGGGAAACACCATATATTTT.

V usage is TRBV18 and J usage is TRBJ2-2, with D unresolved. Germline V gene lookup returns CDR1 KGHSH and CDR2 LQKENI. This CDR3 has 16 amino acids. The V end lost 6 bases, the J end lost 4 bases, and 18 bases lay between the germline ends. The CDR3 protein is CASSYRPTSSTGELFF. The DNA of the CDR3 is TGTGCCAGCTCGTACCGGCCGACGTCATCCACCGGGGAGCTGTTTTTT.

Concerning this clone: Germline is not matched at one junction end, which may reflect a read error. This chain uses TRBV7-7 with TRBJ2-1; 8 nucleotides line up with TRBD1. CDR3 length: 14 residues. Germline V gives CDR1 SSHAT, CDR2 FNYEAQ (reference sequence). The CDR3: CASSVHRGNNEQFF. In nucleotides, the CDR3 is TGTGCTAGCAGCGTCCACAGGGGGAACAATGAGCAGTTCTTC.

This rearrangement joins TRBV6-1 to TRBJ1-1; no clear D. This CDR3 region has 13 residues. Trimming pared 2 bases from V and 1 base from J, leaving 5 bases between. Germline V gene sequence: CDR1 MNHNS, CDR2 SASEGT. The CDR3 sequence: CASSEQANTEAFF. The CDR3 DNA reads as TGTGCCAGCAGTGAACAGGCGAACACTGAAGCTTTCTTT.

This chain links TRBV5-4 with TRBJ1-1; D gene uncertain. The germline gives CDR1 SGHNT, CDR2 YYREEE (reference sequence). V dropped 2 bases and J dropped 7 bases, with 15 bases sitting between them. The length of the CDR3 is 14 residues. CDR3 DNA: TGTGCCAGCAGCTTAACTGCCTCTTCGGTTGAAGCTTTCTTT. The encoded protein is CASSLTASSVEAFF.

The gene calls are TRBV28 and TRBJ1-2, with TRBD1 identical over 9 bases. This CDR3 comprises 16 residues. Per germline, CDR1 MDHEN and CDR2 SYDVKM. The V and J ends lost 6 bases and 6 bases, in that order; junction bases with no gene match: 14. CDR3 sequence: CASSSPGQGSLDGYTF. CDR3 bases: TGTGCCAGCAGCTCTCCTGGACAGGGGAGTTTGGATGGCTACACCTTC.

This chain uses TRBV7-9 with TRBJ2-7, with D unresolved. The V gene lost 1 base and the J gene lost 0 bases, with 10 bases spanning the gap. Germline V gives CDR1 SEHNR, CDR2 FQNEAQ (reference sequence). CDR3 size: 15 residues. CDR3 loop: CASSLGGATSYEQYF. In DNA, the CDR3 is TGTGCCAGCAGCTTAGGAGGAGCGACCTCCTACGAGCAGTACTTC.

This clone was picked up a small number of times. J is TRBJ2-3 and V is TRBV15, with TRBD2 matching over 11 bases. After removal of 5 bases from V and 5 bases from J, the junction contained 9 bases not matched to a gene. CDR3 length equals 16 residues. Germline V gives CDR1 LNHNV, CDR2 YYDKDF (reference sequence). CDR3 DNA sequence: TGTGCCACCAGCTCGCACGGGACTAGCGGAAGAGATACGCAGTATTTT. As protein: CATSSHGTSGRDTQYF.

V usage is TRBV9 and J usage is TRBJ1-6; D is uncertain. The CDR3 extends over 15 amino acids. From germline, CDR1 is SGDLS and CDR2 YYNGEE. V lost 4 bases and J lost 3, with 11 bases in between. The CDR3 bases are TGTGCCAGCAGCTCGCGGGTCGACTATAATTCACCCCTCCACTTT. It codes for CASSSRVDYNSPLHF.

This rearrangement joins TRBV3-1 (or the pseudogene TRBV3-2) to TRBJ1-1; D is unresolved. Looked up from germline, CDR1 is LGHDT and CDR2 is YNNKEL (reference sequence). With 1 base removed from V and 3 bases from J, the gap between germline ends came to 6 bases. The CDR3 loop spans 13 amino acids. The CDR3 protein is CASSQGLYTEAFF. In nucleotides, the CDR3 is TGTGCCAGCAGCCAAGGACTTTACACTGAAGCTTTCTTT.

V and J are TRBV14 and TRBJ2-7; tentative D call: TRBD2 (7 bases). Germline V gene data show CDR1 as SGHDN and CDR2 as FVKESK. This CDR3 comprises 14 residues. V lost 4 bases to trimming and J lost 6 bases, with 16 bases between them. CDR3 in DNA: TGTGCCAGCAGCCCCACTGTAAGGGGGGGCGAGCAGTACTTC. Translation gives CASSPTVRGGEQYF.

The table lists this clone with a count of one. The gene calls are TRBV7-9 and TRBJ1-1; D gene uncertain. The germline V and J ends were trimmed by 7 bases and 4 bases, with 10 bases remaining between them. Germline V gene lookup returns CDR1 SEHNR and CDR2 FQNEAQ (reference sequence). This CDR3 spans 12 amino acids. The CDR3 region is CASTALLTEAFF. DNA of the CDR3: TGTGCCAGCACCGCCTTACTCACTGAAGCTTTCTTT.

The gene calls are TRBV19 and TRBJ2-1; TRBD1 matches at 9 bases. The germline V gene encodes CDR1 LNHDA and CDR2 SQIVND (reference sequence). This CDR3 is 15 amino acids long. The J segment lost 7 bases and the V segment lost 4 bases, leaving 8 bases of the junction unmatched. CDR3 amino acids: CASSTAGTGKNEQFF. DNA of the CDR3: TGTGCCAGTAGTACAGCCGGGACAGGGAAGAATGAGCAGTTCTTC. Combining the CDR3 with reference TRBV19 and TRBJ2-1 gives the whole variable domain DGGITQSPKYLFRKEGQNVTLSCEQNLNHDAMYWYRQDPGQGLRLIYYSQIVNDFQKGDIAEGYSVSREKKESFPLTVTSAQKNPTAFYLCASSTAGTGKNEQFFGPGTRLTVL.

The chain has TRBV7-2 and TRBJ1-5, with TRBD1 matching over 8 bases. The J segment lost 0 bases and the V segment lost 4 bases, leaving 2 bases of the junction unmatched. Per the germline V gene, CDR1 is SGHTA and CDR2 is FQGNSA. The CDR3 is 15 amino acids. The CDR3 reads CASSSGQGSNQPQHF. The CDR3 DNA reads TGTGCCAGCAGCTCAGGACAGGGTAGCAATCAGCCCCAGCATTTT.

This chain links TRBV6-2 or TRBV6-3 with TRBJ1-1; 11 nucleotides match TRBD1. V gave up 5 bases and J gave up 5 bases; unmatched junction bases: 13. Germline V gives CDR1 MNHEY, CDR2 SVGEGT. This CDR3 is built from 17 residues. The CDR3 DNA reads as TGTGCCAGCAGTCCCCCTAGGACAGGGGGCGAGTATACTGAAGCTTTCTTT. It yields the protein CASSPPRTGGEYTEAFF.

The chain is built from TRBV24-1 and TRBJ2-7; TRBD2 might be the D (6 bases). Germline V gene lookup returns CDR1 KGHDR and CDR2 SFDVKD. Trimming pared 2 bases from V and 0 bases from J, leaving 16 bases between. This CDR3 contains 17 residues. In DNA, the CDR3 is TGTGCCACCAGTGATTGTAGGAGGGTCCTCAGCTCCTACGAGCAGTACTTC. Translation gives CATSDCRRVLSSYEQYF.

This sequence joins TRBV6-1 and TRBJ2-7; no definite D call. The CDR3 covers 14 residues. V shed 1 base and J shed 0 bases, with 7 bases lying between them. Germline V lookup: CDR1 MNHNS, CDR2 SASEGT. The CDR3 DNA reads TGTGCCAGCAGTGAAGACGCCCCCTCCTACGAGCAGTACTTC. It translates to CASSEDAPSYEQYF.

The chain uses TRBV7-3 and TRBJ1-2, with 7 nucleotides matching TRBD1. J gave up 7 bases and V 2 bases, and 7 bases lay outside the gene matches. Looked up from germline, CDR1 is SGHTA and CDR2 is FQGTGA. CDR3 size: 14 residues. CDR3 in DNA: TGTGCCAGCAGCTTAGGCCAGGGGGTATCTGGCTACACCTTC. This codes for CASSLGQGVSGYTF.

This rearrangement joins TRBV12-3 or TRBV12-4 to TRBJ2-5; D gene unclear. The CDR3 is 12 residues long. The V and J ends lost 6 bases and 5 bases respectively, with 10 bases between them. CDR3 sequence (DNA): TGTGCCAGCAGCCGGGTGGGGGAGACCCAGTACTTC. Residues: CASSRVGETQYF.

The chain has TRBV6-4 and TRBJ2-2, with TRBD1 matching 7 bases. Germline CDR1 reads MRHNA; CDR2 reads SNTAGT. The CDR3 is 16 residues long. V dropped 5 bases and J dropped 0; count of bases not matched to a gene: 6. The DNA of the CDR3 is TGTGCCAGCAGTTGGAGACAGGGTGCGAACACCGGGGAGCTGTTTTTT. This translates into CASSWRQGANTGELFF.

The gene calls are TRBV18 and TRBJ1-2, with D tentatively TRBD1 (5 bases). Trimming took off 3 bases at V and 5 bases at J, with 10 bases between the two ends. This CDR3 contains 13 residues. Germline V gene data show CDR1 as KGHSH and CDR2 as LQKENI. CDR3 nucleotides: TGTGCCAGCTCACCGGACAAGACATATGGCTACACCTTC. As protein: CASSPDKTYGYTF.

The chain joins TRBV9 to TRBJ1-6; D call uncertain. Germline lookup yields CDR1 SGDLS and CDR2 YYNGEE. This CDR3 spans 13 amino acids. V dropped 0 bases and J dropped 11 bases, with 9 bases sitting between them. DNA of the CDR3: TGTGCCAGCAGCGTAGAGGGTAGAGCACCCCTCCACTTT. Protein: CASSVEGRAPLHF.

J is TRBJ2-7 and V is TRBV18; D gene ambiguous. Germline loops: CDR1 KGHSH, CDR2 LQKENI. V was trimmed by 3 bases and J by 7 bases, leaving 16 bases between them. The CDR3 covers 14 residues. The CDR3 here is CASSPQIPQMEQYF. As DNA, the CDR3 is TGTGCCAGCTCACCCCAAATACCGCAGATGGAGCAGTACTTC.

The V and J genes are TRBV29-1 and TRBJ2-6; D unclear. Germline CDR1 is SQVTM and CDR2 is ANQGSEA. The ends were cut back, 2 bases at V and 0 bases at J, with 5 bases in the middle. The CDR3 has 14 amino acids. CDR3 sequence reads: CSVEYVSGANVLTF. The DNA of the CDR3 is TGCAGCGTTGAATATGTCTCTGGGGCCAACGTCCTGACTTTC.

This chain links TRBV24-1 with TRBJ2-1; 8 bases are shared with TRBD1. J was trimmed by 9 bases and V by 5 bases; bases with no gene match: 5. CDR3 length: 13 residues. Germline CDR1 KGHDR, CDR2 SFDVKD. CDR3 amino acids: CATSGQGAAEQFF. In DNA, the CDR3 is TGTGCCACCAGTGGCCAGGGGGCCGCTGAGCAGTTCTTC.